The 8 T cell receptor beta chains listed next were all sequenced from one sample in a study of regulatory T cells in long-lasting Graves disease. Library construction for TCR beta used iRepertoire HTBI primers and Arm-PCR of CDR3 regions. TCRdb re-derived calls from the multiplex PCR reads in MiXCR, one entry per CDR3 protein. The sample contains 550,000 or so distinct CDR3 sequences, around 12% of which appear only once. Regarding time point: newly diagnosed GD, antithyroid drugs for less than 3 months. RNA isolated from PBMCs was used to make the TCR library. The same specimen was also included in a second study, on T cells in Graves' hyperthyroidism and ophthalmopathy.

The material sequenced was peripheral blood mononuclear cells (PBMCs), taken at new diagnosis, from a patient treated with antithyroid drugs. These receptor sequences come from a woman aged 25 to 39 with Graves disease.

The rearrangement uses TRBV20-1 and TRBJ1-1, with D hard to call. Germline V CDR1 and CDR2: DFQATT, SNEGSKA (reference sequence). V was cut by 1 base and J by 6 bases, with 9 bases left in between. This CDR3 is built from 12 residues. The CDR3 reads CSARGGVAEAFF. The CDR3 nucleotides are TGCAGTGCTAGAGGGGGAGTCGCTGAAGCTTTCTTT.

This clonotype was recorded many times. The chain employs TRBV29-1 and TRBJ1-4, with D maybe TRBD1 (6 bases). Germline V gene data show CDR1 as SQVTM and CDR2 as ANQGSEA. CDR3 length: 14 residues. V gave up 4 bases and J gave up 8 bases, with 17 bases separating them. The CDR3 loop reads CSVAPAGVGEKLFF. CDR3 DNA: TGCAGCGTTGCCCCCGCAGGGGTGGGGGAAAAACTGTTTTTT.

V gene TRBV6-5 combines with J gene TRBJ1-1, with D tentatively TRBD1 (5 bases). The CDR3 length is 16 residues. Per germline, CDR1 MNHEY and CDR2 SVGAGI. V lost 0 bases to trimming and J lost 3 bases, with 14 bases between them. DNA of the CDR3: TGTGCCAGCAGTTACTCGGGGGGTAAACCGGACACTGAAGCTTTCTTT. It yields the protein CASSYSGGKPDTEAFF.

The chain links TRBV19 to TRBJ2-7, with TRBD1 matching over 8 bases. This CDR3 is 17 amino acids long. Germline lookup yields CDR1 LNHDA and CDR2 SQIVND (reference sequence). The junction had 16 bases not matched to a gene; V was cut back by 4 bases and J by 5 bases. The CDR3 spells CASSTGGLRTGLHEQYF. For the CDR3, the DNA is TGTGCCAGTAGTACGGGCGGCCTTAGGACAGGGCTTCACGAGCAGTACTTC.

V usage is TRBV28 and J usage is TRBJ2-3; D gene uncertain. With 6 bases removed from V and 2 bases from J, the gap between germline ends came to 9 bases. The CDR3 runs 13 residues. Per germline, CDR1 MDHEN and CDR2 SYDVKM. The CDR3, as DNA: TGTGCCAGCAGCTCTCCTACCACAGATACGCAGTATTTT. It codes for CASSSPTTDTQYF.

This clonotype was seen many times. The chain carries TRBV11-2 and TRBJ2-1, with 7 bases identical to TRBD2. The germline V gene has CDR1 SGHAT and CDR2 FQNNGV. The CDR3 length is 17 residues. Losses at the gene ends were 4 bases for V and 3 bases for J; bases not matched to a gene: 12. Here the CDR3 reads CASSSLGEGWLYNEQFF. For the CDR3, the DNA is TGTGCCAGCAGCTCCTTGGGGGAGGGGTGGCTCTACAATGAGCAGTTCTTC.

This clonotype was seen repeatedly, ten times or more. The chain has TRBV24-1 and TRBJ1-1; D gene unclear. Germline lookup yields CDR1 KGHDR and CDR2 SFDVKD. V was cut by 4 bases and J by 0 bases, with 11 bases left in between. The CDR3 has 15 amino acids. For the CDR3, the DNA is TGTGCCACCAGTGACGGGGAAGATATGAACACTGAAGCTTTCTTT. It is translated as CATSDGEDMNTEAFF.

This clonotype appeared a few times. The V gene is TRBV24-1, the J gene TRBJ2-3; D unresolved. In germline, CDR1 is KGHDR, CDR2 SFDVKD. Trimming took off 4 bases at V and 6 bases at J, with 10 bases between the two ends. CDR3 length: 13 amino acids. The CDR3 reads CATSDLVGDTQYF. CDR3 nucleotide sequence: TGTGCCACCAGTGACCTTGTGGGGGATACGCAGTATTTT.